A selection of T cell receptor beta chains follows, all from one sample in a study of OX40 agonist ivuxolimab in advanced cancers. The table came from immunoSEQ multiplex PCR; TCRdb's copy has only in-frame clones and leaves some out. The sample consists of roughly 60,000 clones, 80% to 90% of them appearing once. The specimen was CD4+ or CD8+ T cells sorted from blood, collected in a trial of the OX40 agonist ivuxolimab. These receptors originate from an adult with an advanced solid tumor such as melanoma, head and neck, liver or kidney cancer. The CDR3 runs from the conserved cysteine through the conserved F or W. A D gene is named only where the DNA matches it firmly. Clone size is not always given. Where it is, it says once, few, many or a class for expanded clones.

>TRBV5-1|TRBJ2-2|.|TRBD1
TGCGCCAGCAGCCGGGACAGGGATAACACCGGGGAGCTGTTTTTT
CASSRDRDNTGELFF
>TRBV5-4|TRBJ2-3|.|.
TGTGCCAGCAGCTTTCCGGGCACAGATACGCAGTATTTT
CASSFPGTDTQYF
>TRBV28|TRBJ1-5|.|.
TGTGCCAGCAGGAATAGCAATCAGCCCCAGCATTTT
CASRNSNQPQHF
>TRBV9|TRBJ2-7|.|.
TGTGCCAGCAGCCAGGGGGGCGAGCAGTACTTC
CASSQGGEQYF
>TRBV6-5|TRBJ1-4|once|.
TGTGCCAGCAGTTCAGGGTTCACTGAAAAACTGTTTTTT
CASSSGFTEKLFF
>TRBV2|TRBJ2-5|.|.
TGTGCCAGCCGTTGGGACCGTAAAGAGACCCAGTACTTC
CASRWDRKETQYF
>TRBV19|TRBJ1-5|once|.
TGTGCCAGTAAGGATTCGGGGCCGTGGGGTGGCAATCAGCCCCAGCATTTT
CASKDSGPWGGNQPQHF
>TRBV7-8|TRBJ1-2|.|.
TGTGCCAGCAGCTTACGACCCGCTAACTATGGCTACACCTTC
CASSLRPANYGYTF
>TRBV11-1|TRBJ2-5|.|TRBD1
TGTGCCAGCACCCAGTCGACAGGGGGCTGGGGAGACCAAGAGACCCAGTACTTC
CASTQSTGGWGDQETQYF
>TRBV23-1|TRBJ2-4|.|.
TGCGCCAGCAGTCCAAAGTGCAGGTTTCTAGCCAAAAACATTCAGTACTTC
CASSPKCRFLAKNIQYF
>TRBV5-1|TRBJ2-1|.|.
TGCGCCAGCAGCTTCACATCGGGGTTCGTGAATGAGCAGTTCTTC
CASSFTSGFVNEQFF
>TRBV6-1|TRBJ2-7|.|.
TGTGCCAGCGCCCCCCTCTACGAGCAGTACTTC
CASAPLYEQYF
>TRBV5-1|TRBJ2-5|.|TRBD1
TGCGCCAGCAGCCTGACAGGGATGGAGACCCAGTACTTC
CASSLTGMETQYF
>TRBV6-5|TRBJ2-7|.|TRBD1
TGTGCCAGCAGCGACAGGGGACCCTACGAGCAGTACTTC
CASSDRGPYEQYF
>TRBV27|TRBJ2-7|.|TRBD1
TGTGCCAGCAGTTCCCGGGACAGGGGGCTCCAGCAGTACTTC
CASSSRDRGLQQYF
>TRBV2|TRBJ1-1|once|.
TGTGCCAGCAGTGAAGCGATGGCGAGGAACACTGAAGCTTTCTTT
CASSEAMARNTEAFF
>TRBV11-2|TRBJ2-1|.|TRBD2
TGTGCCAGCAGCTTTGGACTAGCGGGAGTCTTTGGCAATGAGCAGTTCTTC
CASSFGLAGVFGNEQFF
>TRBV6-6|TRBJ1-1|.|.
TGTGCCAGCAGTCGAGCCCTGGCAGGAAAGAACACTGAAGCTTTCTTT
CASSRALAGKNTEAFF
>TRBV5-4|TRBJ1-1|few|.
TGTGCCAGCAGCTTGGGTACACCTGGGAACACTGAAGCTTTCTTT
CASSLGTPGNTEAFF
>TRBV6-1|TRBJ2-7|.|TRBD2
TGTGCCGGAGGGACTAGCGGGAGTTTGGGGCAGTACTTC
CAGGTSGSLGQYF
>TRBV27|TRBJ2-7|.|TRBD1
TGTGCCAGCAGTCTAATGGGACCAGGGGGAACCTACGAGCAGTACTTC
CASSLMGPGGTYEQYF
>TRBV2|TRBJ2-5|.|TRBD2
TGTGCCAGCAGAGGGACTACCAACCAAGAGACCCAGTACTTC
CASRGTTNQETQYF
>TRBV6-4|TRBJ2-6|.|TRBD1
TGTGCCAGCAGAGGACAGGGGGTCTCTGGGGCCAACGTCCTGACTTTC
CASRGQGVSGANVLTF
>TRBV11-3|TRBJ2-6|.|.
TGTGCCAGCAGCTTAGGCTCTGGGGCCAACGTCCTGACTTTC
CASSLGSGANVLTF
>TRBV7-8|TRBJ2-3|.|.
TGTGCCAGCAGCTTATACCGACCCACAGATACGCAGTATTTT
CASSLYRPTDTQYF
>TRBV29-1|TRBJ2-1|.|TRBD1
TGCAGCTCAAACAGGGGACCGAATGAGCAGTTCTTC
CSSNRGPNEQFF
>TRBV18|TRBJ2-6|once|TRBD1
TGTGCCAGCTCCCCACGAGAACAGGGGGCCTCCAGTCTTTCTGGGGCCAACGTCCTGACTTTC
CASSPREQGASSLSGANVLTF
>TRBV5-6|TRBJ2-2|.|TRBD1
TGTGCCAGCGGATCACTCGGGACAGGGAACACCGGGGAGCTGTTTTTT
CASGSLGTGNTGELFF
>TRBV19|TRBJ1-5|.|TRBD1
TGTGCCAGCCGAGACAGGGGACAGGGATTTCAGCCCCAGCATTTT
CASRDRGQGFQPQHF
>TRBV9|TRBJ2-3|once|.
TGTGCCAGCAGCGTTTTGGGAGGGGGAGGCACAGATACGCAGTATTTT
CASSVLGGGGTDTQYF
>TRBV28|TRBJ2-3|.|.
TGTGCCAGCAGGAGGAGATCCACTAGCACAGATACGCAGTATTTT
CASRRRSTSTDTQYF
>TRBV5-8|TRBJ2-3|.|.
TGTGCCAGCAGCTTTAGAGGGGGATTTGATACGCAGTATTTT
CASSFRGGFDTQYF
>TRBV30|TRBJ2-1|.|TRBD2
TGTGCAGAGACTAGCGGGAACAACAATGAGCAGTTCTTC
CAETSGNNNEQFF
>TRBV12-5|TRBJ1-6|.|.
TGTGCTAGTGGTCAAGACCCACCCCTCCACTTT
CASGQDPPLHF
>TRBV6-1|TRBJ2-7|.|.
TGTGCCAGCAGCACCGACAGATCCTACGAGCAGTACTTC
CASSTDRSYEQYF
>TRBV7-8|TRBJ2-3|.|TRBD1
TGTGCCAGCAGCCCATCGGGACAGTTAATACCGAGAGCGACAGATACGCAGTATTTT
CASSPSGQLIPRATDTQYF
>TRBV2|TRBJ2-7|.|TRBD2
TGTGCCAGCAGTGAAGCTAGGCTAGCGGGGGCCTACGAGCAGTACTTC
CASSEARLAGAYEQYF
>TRBV19|TRBJ2-3|few|.
TGTGCCAGTAGTACCCCCAAGGCGGAGGGTTTAGATACGCAGTATTTT
CASSTPKAEGLDTQYF
>TRBV27|TRBJ1-2|.|.
TGTGCCAGCATAGTAAGGGTGGGTGCTAACTATGGCTACACCTTC
CASIVRVGANYGYTF